The entry below describes one T cell receptor (beta chain). The data were produced by immunoSEQ multiplex PCR, yet TCRdb's version contains in-frame clones alone and is incomplete. The sample shows 75,000 to 80,000 clones, about 91% of them seen only once. V dropped 5 bases and J dropped 2 bases, with 10 bases sitting between them. The V gene's germline CDR1 is PRHDT and CDR2 FYEKMQ (reference sequence). There are 15 residues in the CDR3. This record comes from a study of T cell changes during pregnancy in multiple sclerosis. This receptor was taken from a female donor with multiple sclerosis, enrolled in a pregnancy study. Source: peripheral blood, taken before pregnancy. V and J are TRBV13 and TRBJ1-6; the D gene is possibly TRBD1 (5 bases). CDR3 residues: CASSGGLPYNSPLHF. For the CDR3, the DNA is TGTGCCAGCAGCGGGGGGTTGCCCTATAATTCACCCCTCCACTTT. The full variable domain, with the rest looked up from reference TRBV13 and TRBJ1-6, is AAGVIQSPRHLIKEKRETATLKCYPIPRHDTVYWYQQGPGQDPQFLISFYEKMQSDKGSIPDRFSAQQFSDYHSELNMSSLELGDSALYFCASSGGLPYNSPLHFGNGTRLTVT.